A selection of T cell receptor beta chains follows, all from one sample in a study of cytomegalovirus exposure and HLA in healthy donors. Clones were sequenced by immunoSEQ multiplex PCR, and TCRdb holds only the in-frame ones, with some missing. The sample has around 94,000 clones, about 60% seen once. The sequencing input was PBMCs. The receptor source for this set is a human donor in good health. CDR3s include the opening cysteine and the closing phenylalanine or tryptophan. A D gene is named only where the DNA matches it firmly. Where a row states a size, it is once, few, many or the class of an expanded clone; other rows omit it.

D: NA
size: NA
J: TRBJ2-7
V: TRBV19
CDR3: CASSIGRFRYEQYF
DNA: TGTGCCAGTAGTATCGGCAGGTTTCGCTACGAGCAGTACTTC

D: TRBD2
size: few
J: TRBJ2-7
V: TRBV29-1
CDR3: CSVARLAGTYEQYF
DNA: TGCAGCGTTGCGAGGTTAGCGGGAACCTACGAGCAGTACTTC

D: NA
size: once
J: TRBJ1-1
V: TRBV5-4
CDR3: CASSLGVAGREAFF
DNA: TGTGCCAGCAGCTTGGGGGTGGCGGGGCGTGAAGCTTTCTTT

D: NA
size: NA
J: TRBJ1-5
V: TRBV27
CDR3: CASSLSMGDGNQPQHF
DNA: TGTGCCAGCAGTTTATCGATGGGAGATGGCAATCAGCCCCAGCATTTT

D: TRBD2
size: NA
J: TRBJ2-1
V: TRBV6-4
CDR3: CASSEAGTSGFEQFF
DNA: TGTGCCAGCAGTGAGGCCGGGACTAGCGGGTTTGAGCAGTTCTTC

D: TRBD1
size: NA
J: TRBJ2-1
V: TRBV2
CDR3: CASSEPGQGSRLSYNEQFF
DNA: TGTGCCAGCAGTGAGCCGGGACAGGGGTCTCGTTTGTCCTACAATGAGCAGTTCTTC

D: TRBD1
size: NA
J: TRBJ1-3
V: TRBV19
CDR3: CASSIVPGTGSGNTIYF
DNA: TGTGCCAGTAGTATAGTCCCCGGGACAGGCTCTGGAAACACCATATATTTT

D: TRBD2
size: NA
J: TRBJ2-1
V: TRBV19
CDR3: CASSAGLALYNEQFF
DNA: TGTGCCAGTAGTGCGGGACTAGCGCTTTACAATGAGCAGTTCTTC

D: NA
size: few
J: TRBJ2-1
V: TRBV30
CDR3: CAWSPGTSDNEQFF
DNA: TGTGCCTGGAGTCCCGGGACTTCCGACAATGAGCAGTTCTTC

D: NA
size: NA
J: TRBJ2-7
V: TRBV11-2
CDR3: CASSLRTASYEQYF
DNA: TGTGCCAGCAGCTTACGGACAGCCTCCTACGAGCAGTACTTC

D: NA
size: few
J: TRBJ2-6
V: TRBV2
CDR3: CASSDGQGANVLTF
DNA: TGTGCCAGCAGTGATGGACAGGGGGCCAACGTCCTGACTTTC

D: NA
size: NA
J: TRBJ2-1
V: TRBV5-5
CDR3: CASSLVGSSYNEQFF
DNA: TGTGCCAGCAGCTTGGTGGGGAGCTCCTACAATGAGCAGTTCTTC

D: TRBD1
size: NA
J: TRBJ2-2
V: TRBV2
CDR3: CASSESGRQGGELFF
DNA: TGTGCCAGCAGTGAATCGGGCCGACAGGGCGGGGAGCTGTTTTTT

D: TRBD1
size: NA
J: TRBJ1-2
V: TRBV11-2
CDR3: CASSLEMTGEDYGYTF
DNA: TGTGCCAGCAGCTTAGAGATGACAGGGGAGGACTATGGCTACACCTTC

D: NA
size: NA
J: TRBJ2-5
V: TRBV11-2
CDR3: CASSHPVLGGKGQETQYF
DNA: TGTGCCAGCAGCCATCCCGTTTTGGGGGGTAAGGGCCAAGAGACCCAGTACTTC

D: NA
size: NA
J: TRBJ1-4
V: TRBV19
CDR3: CASTPRGGLGKLFF
DNA: TGTGCCAGTACCCCCCGTGGGGGACTCGGGAAACTGTTTTTT

D: TRBD1
size: few
J: TRBJ2-1
V: TRBV6-5
CDR3: CASSYPPGQGYNEQFF
DNA: TGTGCCAGCAGTTACCCCCCGGGACAGGGGTACAATGAGCAGTTCTTC

D: TRBD2
size: NA
J: TRBJ2-1
V: TRBV27
CDR3: CASSAIGTSVYNEQFF
DNA: TGTGCCAGCAGTGCTATCGGGACTAGCGTCTACAATGAGCAGTTCTTC

D: TRBD1
size: NA
J: TRBJ1-5
V: TRBV7-9
CDR3: CASSSNTGGGFQPQHF
DNA: TGTGCCAGCAGTTCGAACACAGGGGGCGGTTTTCAGCCCCAGCATTTT

D: NA
size: NA
J: TRBJ2-5
V: TRBV18
CDR3: CASSPQAGPGKTQYF
DNA: TGTGCCAGCTCACCGCAGGCCGGCCCAGGAAAGACCCAGTACTTC

D: TRBD2
size: NA
J: TRBJ2-7
V: TRBV30
CDR3: CAWTPSGRKGEQYF
DNA: TGTGCCTGGACCCCTAGCGGGAGAAAGGGCGAGCAGTACTTC

D: TRBD2
size: few
J: TRBJ2-1
V: TRBV15
CDR3: CATSRDLQRTSGSTHEQFF
DNA: TGTGCCACCAGCAGAGACCTCCAGCGGACTAGCGGGAGTACGCATGAGCAGTTCTTC

D: NA
size: NA
J: TRBJ2-3
V: TRBV7-2
CDR3: CASSLARTGTDTQYF
DNA: TGTGCCAGCAGCTTAGCGCGGACTGGGACAGATACGCAGTATTTT

D: NA
size: NA
J: TRBJ1-5
V: TRBV6-4
CDR3: CASRSRPSTGSYSNQPQHF
DNA: TGTGCCAGCAGGTCTCGGCCCTCGACAGGCAGTTATAGCAATCAGCCCCAGCATTTT

D: TRBD2
size: NA
J: TRBJ2-1
V: TRBV4-1
CDR3: CASTPLAGLVPPGNEQFF
DNA: TGCGCCAGCACCCCACTAGCGGGCCTTGTCCCCCCCGGCAATGAGCAGTTCTTC

D: TRBD2
size: once
J: TRBJ2-3
V: TRBV11-1
CDR3: CASTGTSGRANTQYF
DNA: TGTGCCAGCACCGGTACTAGCGGGAGGGCAAATACGCAGTATTTT

D: NA
size: NA
J: TRBJ2-6
V: TRBV11-2
CDR3: CASSLAPPESSGANVLTF
DNA: TGTGCCAGCAGCTTAGCCCCCCCGGAGAGCTCTGGGGCCAACGTCCTGACTTTC

D: TRBD1
size: NA
J: TRBJ1-1
V: TRBV29-1
CDR3: CSVEKRDRAGTEAFF
DNA: TGCAGCGTTGAAAAACGGGACAGGGCAGGGACTGAAGCTTTCTTT

D: NA
size: NA
J: TRBJ2-5
V: TRBV7-2
CDR3: CASSLSPPQQAYF
DNA: TGTGCCAGCAGCTTATCGCCCCCCCAGCAGGCGTACTTC

D: NA
size: NA
J: TRBJ2-7
V: TRBV7-9
CDR3: CASSPQGLEQYF
DNA: TGTGCCAGCAGCCCCCAGGGCCTCGAGCAGTACTTC

D: TRBD1
size: NA
J: TRBJ2-3
V: TRBV6-5
CDR3: CASRKRTGSLDTQYF
DNA: TGTGCCAGCAGGAAAAGGACAGGCTCCCTAGATACGCAGTATTTT

D: NA
size: NA
J: TRBJ1-4
V: TRBV7-8
CDR3: CASRRDSAANEKLFF
DNA: TGTGCCAGCAGACGAGACTCCGCAGCTAATGAAAAACTGTTTTTT

D: NA
size: NA
J: TRBJ2-1
V: TRBV19
CDR3: CASSIDPQGGYNEQFF
DNA: TGTGCCAGTAGTATAGACCCTCAGGGGGGATACAATGAGCAGTTCTTC

D: TRBD1
size: NA
J: TRBJ2-7
V: TRBV10-1
CDR3: CASSGPGQLFF
DNA: TGCGCCAGCAGTGGGCCGGGACAGCTCTTTTTC

D: NA
size: NA
J: TRBJ2-7
V: TRBV6-6
CDR3: CASSDLAIPEQYF
DNA: TGTGCCAGCAGTGATCTAGCGATCCCCGAGCAGTACTTC

D: TRBD1
size: NA
J: TRBJ1-2
V: TRBV19
CDR3: CASSRRGQGRGYGYTF
DNA: TGTGCCAGTAGTAGACGGGGACAGGGGCGAGGCTATGGCTACACCTTC

D: TRBD2
size: few
J: TRBJ2-5
V: TRBV18
CDR3: CASSPVSGTSGQETQYF
DNA: TGTGCCAGCTCACCCGTCTCCGGGACTAGCGGCCAAGAGACCCAGTACTTC

D: TRBD1
size: few
J: TRBJ2-5
V: TRBV11-3
CDR3: CASSLNRGPKETQYF
DNA: TGTGCCAGCAGCTTAAACAGGGGGCCTAAAGAGACCCAGTACTTC

D: NA
size: NA
J: TRBJ2-7
V: TRBV28
CDR3: CASAGGVDYEQYF
DNA: TGTGCCAGCGCCGGCGGGGTGGACTACGAGCAGTACTTC